A selection of T cell receptor beta chains follows, all from one sample in a study of regulatory T cells in long-lasting Graves disease. TCRdb reprocessed the multiplex PCR reads with MiXCR, giving one entry per CDR3 protein. The table records 510,000 or so distinct CDR3 sequences, around 13% of them present only once. The data also belong to a second study, concerning T cells in Graves' hyperthyroidism and ophthalmopathy.

Here the sequenced sample was peripheral blood mononuclear cells (PBMCs), taken at new diagnosis, from a patient treated with antithyroid drugs. The receptor source for this set is a woman in her twenties or thirties with Graves disease. The CDR3 runs from the conserved cysteine through the conserved F or W.

TRBJ1-1 TRBV20-1 CSAREAVAFF
TRBJ1-2 TRBV4-3 CASSQGGVQGLYGYTF
TRBJ2-3 TRBV2 CASTRRAWGDTQYF
TRBJ1-2 TRBV12-3/TRBV12-4 CASSFSTGTGYTF
TRBJ2-1 TRBV2 CASVPSKPYNEQFF
TRBJ1-6 TRBV28 CASAQGNSPLHF
TRBJ2-3 TRBV2 CASSERSRGTDTQYF
TRBJ2-7 TRBV2 CASSPRGSPYEQYF
TRBJ1-2 TRBV2 CASNAGKDGYTF
TRBJ2-1 TRBV29-1 CSVRDSGSYNEQFF
TRBJ2-1 TRBV28 CASRPGGWDEQFF
TRBJ1-2 TRBV11-1 CASSETRGGGAGYGYTF
TRBJ1-5 TRBV19 CASSKDTNGGQPQHF
TRBJ1-6 TRBV6-5 CASSYVGTADNSPLHF
TRBJ2-3 TRBV12-3/TRBV12-4 CASSRPTADTQYF
TRBJ2-1 TRBV28 CASIPTRGSYNEQFF
TRBJ2-3 TRBV5-4 CASSSLAGVGDTQYF
TRBJ2-1 TRBV7-3 CASSLWVGSGPSYNEQLF
TRBJ1-5 TRBV12-3/TRBV12-4 CASISGTPNQPQHF
TRBJ1-2 TRBV2 CASLSTGINGYTF
TRBJ2-6 TRBV19 CASRNWTGNGGANVLTF
TRBJ1-4 TRBV16 CASSQTGTVNEKLFF
TRBJ2-5 TRBV29-1 CSVAYNRGIGETQYF
TRBJ2-2 TRBV7-9 CASSPRANTGELFF
TRBJ1-2 TRBV29-1 CSVVTFRPGENYGYTF
TRBJ2-1 TRBV20-1 CSARAASGRAVLRSYNEQFF
TRBJ1-5 TRBV20-1 CSARARVGNQPQHF
TRBJ2-5 TRBV29-1 CSVEEIGQGWGETQYF
TRBJ2-1 TRBV28 CASGSLGSSSYNEQFF
TRBJ1-1 TRBV12-3/TRBV12-4 CASSTDRGVSWTEAFF
TRBJ2-7 TRBV4-1 CASSQGGVDYEQYF
TRBJ2-5 TRBV7-2 CASSSLTSQETQYF
TRBJ2-7 TRBV28 CASSLGVRGPYEQYF
TRBJ2-7 TRBV12-3/TRBV12-4 CASVEGSSYEQYF
TRBJ1-1 TRBV5-1 CASSLALRQENTEAFF
TRBJ2-1 TRBV12-3/TRBV12-4 CASREGRYEQFF
TRBJ2-7 TRBV9 CASSVESVGEQYF
TRBJ2-3 TRBV5-6 CASSDRSRNRGFADTQYF
TRBJ2-5 TRBV7-9 CASSPSWPRATQETQYF
TRBJ2-7 TRBV5-1 CASSLDFYSPEQYF
TRBJ1-1 TRBV19 CASSMRPGNTEAFF
TRBJ2-7 TRBV11-2 CASSLATGSSYEQYF